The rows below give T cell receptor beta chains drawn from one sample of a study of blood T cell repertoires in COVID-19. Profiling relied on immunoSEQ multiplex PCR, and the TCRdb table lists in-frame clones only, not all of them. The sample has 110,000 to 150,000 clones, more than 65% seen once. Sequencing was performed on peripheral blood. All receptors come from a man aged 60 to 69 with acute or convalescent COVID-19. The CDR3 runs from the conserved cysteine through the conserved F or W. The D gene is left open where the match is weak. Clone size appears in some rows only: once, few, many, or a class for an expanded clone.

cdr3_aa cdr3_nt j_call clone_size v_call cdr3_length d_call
CSASGQKNTEAFF TGCAGTGCTAGTGGGCAGAAGAACACTGAAGCTTTCTTT TRBJ1-1 - TRBV20-1 13 -
CASVDRGAQPQHF TGTGCTTCGGTGGACAGGGGGGCTCAGCCCCAGCATTTT TRBJ1-5 - TRBV30 13 TRBD1
CASSLAKGGGGYTF TGCGCCAGCAGCTTGGCGAAGGGAGGGGGTGGCTACACCTTC TRBJ1-2 few TRBV5-1 14 -
CASSLAFGSNNEQFF TGTGCCAGCAGCTTGGCCTTCGGGAGCAACAATGAGCAGTTCTTC TRBJ2-1 - TRBV5-4 15 -
CASSLGGGRVTDTQYF TGTGCCAGCAGCTTAGGCGGCGGGAGGGTAACAGATACGCAGTATTTT TRBJ2-3 - TRBV7-2 16 TRBD2
CASRPEVPGNTIYF TGCGCCAGCCGCCCGGAGGTACCTGGAAACACCATATATTTT TRBJ1-3 - TRBV10-1 14 -
CATSRDPPGNYEQYF TGTGCCACCAGCAGAGATCCGCCAGGGAACTACGAGCAGTACTTC TRBJ2-7 - TRBV15 15 -
CASSSGQGGLLEAFF TGCGCCAGCAGCTCGGGACAGGGAGGACTACTTGAAGCTTTCTTT TRBJ1-1 - TRBV5-1 15 TRBD1
CASSTDRDIQYF TGTGCCAGCAGTACCGACAGGGACATTCAGTACTTC TRBJ2-4 - TRBV7-9 12 TRBD1
CASSVQGKGNEQFF TGTGCCAGCAGCGTTCAGGGGAAAGGGAATGAGCAGTTCTTC TRBJ2-1 - TRBV9 14 -
CASRAGRVDQETQYF TGTGCCAGCAGAGCCGGGAGGGTGGACCAAGAGACCCAGTACTTC TRBJ2-5 - TRBV19 15 TRBD2
CSADGAGGIDTQYF TGCAGCGCCGACGGGGCAGGGGGGATTGATACGCAGTATTTT TRBJ2-3 - TRBV29-1 14 -